The source of this T cell receptor (beta chain) is a study of blood T cell repertoires in COVID-19. Study information: The origin of the acute and convalescent COVID-19 samples was the United States, Italy and Spain. PBMCs, B-cell-depleted T cells, or T cells were the source of the cDNA or gDNA that made up the material.

As originally analysed: Counts of nucleated cells, estimated from reference gene primer amplification, were obtained. The method was immunoSEQ multiplex PCR; TCRdb's version includes in-frame clones alone and lacks a portion of them. V, J and clone size are taken as reported in that table, and D and trimming were inferred from the DNA itself. The profile shows some 90,000 clones, around four fifths of them singletons. Germline values: CDR1 LGHDT, CDR2 YNNKEL (reference sequence). V gave up 2 bases and J gave up 4 bases; unmatched junction bases: 4. The CDR3 covers 15 residues. The specimen was peripheral blood. This chain uses TRBV3-1 (or the pseudogene TRBV3-2) with TRBJ2-1, with 8 nucleotides matching TRBD2. The receptor's source is a human donor in a cohort sampled during active COVID-19. For the CDR3, the DNA is TGTGCCAGCAGCCAATCCGCGGGGGGTTACAATGAGCAGTTCTTC. Its translation: CASSQSAGGYNEQFF.